This note documents a single TCR beta chain sequence. The table came from immunoSEQ multiplex PCR; TCRdb's copy has only in-frame clones and leaves some out. This table has roughly 180,000 clones, around 76% appearing once. The junction had 16 bases not matched to a gene; V was cut back by 6 bases and J by 7 bases. This CDR3 has 16 amino acids. CDR1 is MNHEY, CDR2 SVGEGT, per germline. This sample was included in a study of blood T cell repertoires in COVID-19. Study details: T cells, B-cell-depleted T cells, or PBMCs provided the cDNA or gDNA that served as material.

This sequence originates from a woman aged 50 to 65 with active or convalescent COVID-19. The sequencing sample was made of peripheral blood. The chain couples TRBV6-2 or TRBV6-3 to TRBJ2-5; 8 nucleotides align to TRBD2. In DNA form, the CDR3 reads TGTGCCAGCAGCCCCGGGACTAGTGGAGGCTGGAGGACCCAGTACTTC. It translates to CASSPGTSGGWRTQYF.